The clone carrying this TCR beta chain has a handful of counts. As yet, its antigen is unknown. This entry belongs to a study of beta chain features in type 1 diabetes. Unmatched junction bases numbered 16, after V lost 5 bases and J lost 6 bases. The germline V gene encodes CDR1 GTSNPN and CDR2 SVGIG (reference sequence). The length of the CDR3 is 18 residues. The entirety of the isolated RNA underwent reverse transcription, so expressed TCRB transcripts were sequenced. Deep immunoSEQ sequencing covered naive, central memory and regulatory T cell samples. Some clones are missing from TCRdb's copy, which holds only in-frame ones; the method was immunoSEQ multiplex PCR. The repertoire holds some 280,000 clones, with roughly an eighth as singletons. Overall study findings and caveats: Cells with high TCR expression could be over-represented when cDNA is sequenced. Insertions at VDJ junctions were less frequent in type 1 diabetes patients. These patients also deleted more nucleotides at the same junctions. TCRB CDR3s were moderately but significantly shorter in Type 1 diabetes patients in all four CD4+ subsets.

This clonotype was obtained from a young man with type 1 diabetes. The genes are TRBV30 and TRBJ2-1, with 13 bases fitting TRBD2. Sequenced sample: naive CD4+ T cells from blood. The CDR3: CAWGRKPGLAGPINEQFF. DNA for the CDR3: TGTGCCTGGGGAAGAAAACCGGGACTAGCGGGGCCGATCAATGAGCAGTTCTTC. Filled out from reference TRBV30 and TRBJ2-1, the complete variable domain reads SQTIHQWPATLVQPVGSPLSLECTVEGTSNPNLYWYRQAAGRGLQLLFYSVGIGQISSEVPQNLSASRPQDRQFILSSKKLLLSDSGFYLCAWGRKPGLAGPINEQFFGPGTRLTVL.